The source of this T cell receptor beta chain is a study of cytomegalovirus exposure and HLA in healthy donors. In germline, CDR1 is MNHNY, CDR2 SVGAGI (reference sequence). CDR3 size: 15 residues. Unmatched junction bases numbered 9, after V lost 7 bases and J lost 2 bases. Here immunoSEQ multiplex PCR was the method, and the copy in TCRdb shows in-frame clones only, minus some. The repertoire holds 200,000 or so clones, with approximately 86% as singletons. Sequenced: PBMCs. V usage is TRBV6-6 and J usage is TRBJ2-7, with 9 bases matching TRBD1. This clonotype was obtained from a woman aged 18-29 years in good health and CMV-seronegative. This chain's CDR3 is CASTSPGQGTYEQYF. CDR3 nucleotides: TGTGCCAGCACCTCACCGGGACAGGGCACCTACGAGCAGTACTTC.